The clone carrying this TCR beta chain appeared a single time. Its antigen is currently unknown. This entry belongs to a study of shared clonotypes between healthy human individuals. Points from the study as a whole: What limited the represented genetic and exposure-history diversity was the small number of donors.

In the naive CD8 group, cells lacked CD45RO and were positively selected for CCR7, so terminally differentiated effector memory CD45RA+ cells were left out. Here immunoSEQ multiplex PCR was the method, and the copy in TCRdb shows in-frame clones only, minus some. The profile shows more than 2 million clones, around 96% of them singletons. The CDR3 length is 13 residues. CDR1 and CDR2 (germline): SEHNR, FQNEAQ (reference sequence). V lost 5 bases to trimming and J lost 1 base, with 9 bases between them. This clonotype was obtained from a man aged 18 to 30 in good health. The chain is built from TRBV7-9 and TRBJ2-7; D not certain. Material: naive CD8+ T cells sorted from blood. The CDR3 DNA follows: TGTGCCAGCAGCCCATCCCCATCCTACGAGCAGTACTTC. Amino acid sequence: CASSPSPSYEQYF. Full variable domain (remainder filled in from reference TRBV7-9 and TRBJ2-7): DTGVSQNPRHKITKRGQNVTFRCDPISEHNRLYWYRQTLGQGPEFLTYFQNEAQLEKSRLLSDRFSAERPKGSFSTLEIQRTEQGDSAMYLCASSPSPSYEQYFGPGTRLTVT.